The 23 T cell receptor beta chains reported below all come from one sample, sequenced in a study of CD8 T cells in ankylosing spondylitis. TCRdb independently ran MiXCR on the 5' RACE reads; one entry per CDR3 protein. The sample holds under 130,000 distinct CDR3 sequences, 24% seen once. The sequenced sample was synovial fluid, either unsorted or a sorted T cell fraction (not recorded which). The receptors derive from a male donor with ankylosing spondylitis.

The rearrangement links TRBV7-2 to TRBJ2-1; perhaps D is TRBD1 or TRBD2 (5 bases each). The CDR3 has 15 residues. Germline lookup yields CDR1 SGHTA and CDR2 FQGNSA. The V end was cut by 8 bases, the J end by 2 bases, with 16 bases between. The CDR3 sequence is CASAQGTTTYNEQFF. The DNA for the CDR3 is TGTGCCAGCGCGCAAGGGACGACTACCTACAATGAGCAGTTCTTC.

This clonotype is labeled as medium-sized. The chain has TRBV24-1 and TRBJ2-1; tentative D call: TRBD2 (7 bases). Trimming took off 7 bases at V and 0 bases at J, with 15 bases between the two ends. Germline CDR1 reads KGHDR; CDR2 reads SFDVKD. This CDR3 comprises 16 residues. The CDR3 DNA reads as TGTGCCACCAGGGGGGGGGCGGAGAGCTCCTACAATGAGCAGTTCTTC. It encodes CATRGGAESSYNEQFF.

This clonotype came up a few times. The chain combines TRBV19 with TRBJ2-5; TRBD1 agrees at 8 bases. Trimming took 7 bases from V and 5 from J; bases not matched to a gene: 6. This CDR3 is built from 13 residues. The germline gives CDR1 LNHDA, CDR2 SQIVND (reference sequence). The CDR3 region is CASTTDRGETQYF. CDR3 bases: TGTGCCAGTACCACCGACAGGGGTGAGACCCAGTACTTC. The variable domain in full, completed from reference TRBV19 and TRBJ2-5, reads DGGITQSPKYLFRKEGQNVTLSCEQNLNHDAMYWYRQDPGQGLRLIYYSQIVNDFQKGDIAEGYSVSREKKESFPLTVTSAQKNPTAFYLCASTTDRGETQYFGPGTRLLVL.

The rearrangement uses TRBV12-3 or TRBV12-4 and TRBJ2-3; 10 positions agree with TRBD2. V lost 6 bases to trimming and J lost 4 bases; unmatched junction nucleotides: 7. The CDR3 has 15 amino acids. The CDR3 reads CASSPTSGKADTQYF. Here the CDR3 DNA reads TGTGCCAGCAGCCCTACTAGCGGGAAGGCAGATACGCAGTATTTT.

The chain uses TRBV5-1 and TRBJ1-6, with D possibly TRBD1 on 6 matching bases. Per the germline V gene, CDR1 is SGHRS and CDR2 is YFSETQ. Trimming took 1 base from V and 7 from J, leaving 12 bases between them. This CDR3 contains 15 residues. The CDR3 loop is CASSLQDSRNSPLHF. The CDR3 DNA reads as TGCGCCAGCAGCTTGCAGGACAGTCGGAATTCACCCCTCCACTTT.

This clonotype turned up a few times. The chain carries TRBV3-1 and TRBJ1-1; tentatively, D is TRBD1 (5 bases). V was pared by 0 bases and J by 3 bases, with 11 bases between. Germline V gene data show CDR1 as LGHDT and CDR2 as YNNKEL (reference sequence). The CDR3 runs 15 residues. The CDR3 bases are TGTGCCAGCAGCCAAGACCTCAGGGTTCACACTGAAGCTTTCTTT. This encodes CASSQDLRVHTEAFF.

This clonotype was picked up a small number of times. This chain uses TRBV20-1 with TRBJ1-5; D is ambiguous. This CDR3 spans 14 amino acids. The germline CDR1 and CDR2 sequences are DFQATT and SNEGSKA (reference sequence). Trimming pared 4 bases from V and 4 bases from J, leaving 14 bases between. The CDR3 reads CSAKASVDNQPQHF. The CDR3 bases are TGCAGTGCTAAGGCTTCGGTGGATAATCAGCCCCAGCATTTT.

This clonotype occurred a few times. The chain couples TRBV11-2 to TRBJ2-7; a weak D match, TRBD1 (6 bases). CDR3 length: 21 amino acids. V lost 1 base to trimming and J lost 3 bases, with 31 bases between them. Germline V gene data show CDR1 as SGHAT and CDR2 as FQNNGV. The CDR3 here is CASSLGGMAGAFLEGYYEQYF. In nucleotides, the CDR3 is TGTGCCAGCAGCTTAGGGGGTATGGCAGGGGCTTTCCTCGAGGGGTACTACGAGCAGTACTTC.

This clonotype has ten or more counts. The rearrangement joins TRBV7-8 to TRBJ2-1; weak D call: TRBD1 (5 bases). This CDR3 region has 15 residues. V was shortened by 2 bases and J by 2 bases, with 10 bases between the two germline ends. The germline CDR1 and CDR2 sequences are SGHVS and FQNEAQ. CDR3 sequence: CASSLMTATYNEQFF. In DNA form, the CDR3 reads TGTGCCAGCAGCTTAATGACAGCTACCTACAATGAGCAGTTCTTC.

This clonotype was seen at least ten times. The rearrangement uses TRBV7-8 and TRBJ2-1, with 12 bases fitting TRBD1. V shed 3 bases, J shed 7 bases, and the junction held 4 bases outside the gene matches. The germline CDR1 and CDR2 sequences are SGHVS and FQNEAQ. The length of the CDR3 is 15 residues. CDR3 DNA sequence: TGTGCCAGCAGCTTGGGACAGGGGGCTATAAATGAGCAGTTCTTC. Its protein product is CASSLGQGAINEQFF. The entire variable domain, with the rest obtained from reference TRBV7-8 and TRBJ2-1, is as follows: GAGVSQSPRYKVAKRGQDVALRCDPISGHVSLFWYQQALGQGPEFLTYFQNEAQLDKSGLPSDRFFAERPEGSVSTLKIQRTQQEDSAVYLCASSLGQGAINEQFFGPGTRLTVL.

This sequence joins TRBV7-9 and TRBJ1-2; 9 nucleotides line up with TRBD1. Germline trimming cut 5 bases from V and 5 bases from J; bases unmatched to any gene: 6. The germline V gene has CDR1 SEHNR and CDR2 FQNEAQ (reference sequence). The CDR3 has 14 residues. The CDR3 sequence is CASSPVGQGYGYTF. CDR3 bases: TGTGCCAGCAGCCCAGTGGGACAGGGTTATGGCTACACCTTC.

The chain couples TRBV20-1 to TRBJ2-5, with 7 bases identical to TRBD1. The CDR3 runs 13 residues. CDR1 and CDR2 (germline): DFQATT, SNEGSKA (reference sequence). V lost 2 bases, J lost 5 bases, and 5 bases stayed unmatched. In DNA form, the CDR3 reads TGCAGTGCTAGATTACAGGGGATCGAGACCCAGTACTTC. Its protein is CSARLQGIETQYF.

At least ten counts were recorded for this clonotype. This sequence joins TRBV2 and TRBJ1-2, with D maybe TRBD1 (5 bases). The length of the CDR3 is 15 residues. Per the germline V gene, CDR1 is SNHLY and CDR2 is FYNNEI. V was pared by 3 bases and J by 6 bases, with 17 bases between. CDR3 region: CASSERGTAPNGYTF. DNA for the CDR3: TGTGCCAGCAGTGAGAGGGGTACCGCCCCGAATGGCTACACCTTC.

This sequence joins TRBV12-5 and TRBJ2-3; D is unclear. V was shortened by 3 bases and J by 6 bases, with 13 bases between the two germline ends. This CDR3 spans 14 amino acids. Germline loops: CDR1 LGHNT, CDR2 FRNRAP. The CDR3 sequence is CASGLTLEADTQYF. CDR3 DNA: TGTGCTAGTGGTTTAACACTTGAGGCGGATACGCAGTATTTT.

The chain joins TRBV30 to TRBJ1-6; D remains unclear. Germline-derived CDR1 and CDR2 are GTSNPN and SVGIG (reference sequence). Trimming cost V 2 bases and J 8 bases, with 13 bases left between them. This CDR3 is 14 amino acids long. The CDR3 sequence: CAWSFSGRDSPLHF. The CDR3 region has the DNA TGTGCCTGGAGTTTTTCCGGTAGAGATTCACCCCTCCACTTT.

This clonotype appeared a few times. The V call is TRBV7-2, the J call TRBJ1-5, with TRBD1 matching 8 bases. CDR1 is SGHTA, CDR2 FQGNSA, per germline. Trimming at V came to 0 bases and at J to 3 bases, leaving 7 bases not matched to a gene. The CDR3 runs 17 residues. The CDR3 DNA follows: TGTGCCAGCAGCTTAGCTGCGAGGGGACAGGACAATCAGCCCCAGCATTTT. It encodes CASSLAARGQDNQPQHF.

The chain recombines TRBV6-2 or TRBV6-3 with TRBJ2-7; TRBD2 agrees at 8 bases. The V and J ends lost 2 bases and 5 bases, in that order; junction bases with no gene match: 11. This CDR3 is built from 16 residues. From germline, CDR1 is MNHEY and CDR2 SVGEGT. CDR3 nucleotides: TGTGCCAGCAGTTACGACCCAGCGGGAGTCTGGAACGAGCAGTACTTC. Protein product: CASSYDPAGVWNEQYF.

This clonotype was observed a handful of times. The chain recombines TRBV7-2 with TRBJ2-7; D ambiguous. The length of the CDR3 is 12 residues. Germline V CDR1 and CDR2: SGHTA, FQGNSA. V was clipped by 0 bases and J by 5 bases, with 5 bases between them. DNA for the CDR3: TGTGCCAGCAGCTTAGCGCGCGACGAGCAGTACTTC. Its protein is CASSLARDEQYF.

This clonotype was seen ten or more times. This chain joins TRBV7-2 and TRBJ1-1, with no clear D. Trimming removed 1 base at V and 0 bases at J, with 9 bases between. The CDR3 is 15 amino acids. The germline V gene has CDR1 SGHTA and CDR2 FQGNSA. This CDR3 reads CASSLEGTLNTEAFF. In DNA, the CDR3 is TGTGCCAGCAGCTTAGAAGGCACATTGAACACTGAAGCTTTCTTT.

This chain uses TRBV11-2 with TRBJ2-7; D remains unclear. The germline V gene has CDR1 SGHAT and CDR2 FQNNGV. This CDR3 has 14 amino acids. V was trimmed by 2 bases and J by 2 bases, leaving 10 bases between them. CDR3 in DNA: TGTGCCAGCAGCTTACTCGGTAGGGCCTACGAGCAGTACGTC. Amino acids: CASSLLGRAYEQYV.

At least ten counts were recorded for this clonotype. The chain carries TRBV6-1 and TRBJ2-1; 8 bases agree with TRBD1. V gave up 6 bases and J gave up 3 bases; unmatched junction bases: 7. CDR1 MNHNS and CDR2 SASEGT come from the germline V gene. CDR3 length equals 15 residues. This CDR3 is CASRDDRGGYNEQFF. CDR3 nucleotides: TGTGCCAGCAGGGACGACAGGGGTGGCTACAATGAGCAGTTCTTC.

This clonotype was seen only a few times. The CDR3 DNA sequence: TGTGCCATCAGTGAGTCGTACGGGACTAGCGACTACAATGAGCAGTTCTTC. This translates into CAISESYGTSDYNEQFF. The chain has TRBV10-3 and TRBJ2-1; TRBD2 matches 10 bases. The V and J ends lost 0 bases and 3 bases, in that order; junction bases with no gene match: 5. The CDR3 extends over 17 amino acids. From germline, CDR1 is ENHRY and CDR2 SYGVKD.

The chain employs TRBV20-1 and TRBJ2-3, with TRBD2 matching over 11 bases. CDR1 is DFQATT and CDR2 is SNEGSKA in the germline V gene (reference sequence). This CDR3 comprises 17 residues. Trimming at V came to 2 bases and at J to 4 bases, leaving 11 bases not matched to a gene. CDR3 sequence (DNA): TGCAGTGCTAGAACAGCCCAACTAGCGGGAGCCCCAGATACGCAGTATTTT. Its translation is CSARTAQLAGAPDTQYF.